This T cell receptor (beta chain) was captured in a study of blood T cell repertoires in COVID-19. Study overall: Italy, Spain and the United States were the sources of the convalescent and acute COVID-19 samples. Sources were T cells, B-cell-depleted T cells, or PBMCs; the material itself was cDNA or gDNA.

How the authors handled the data: The authors estimated nucleated cell counts from reference gene primer amplification. TCRdb keeps only in-frame clones here, not all; method: immunoSEQ multiplex PCR. The V and J calls and clone size were taken over from that table, and D and trimming were inferred from the DNA. The sample holds about 360,000 clones, approximately 80% seen once. The clonotype comes from a human donor with acute or convalescent COVID-19. The donor label of this sample is uncertain. Sequenced: peripheral blood.

The CDR3 sequence is CASSQGQDEQYF. The CDR3 DNA sequence: TGTGCCAGCAGCCAAGGACAGGACGAGCAGTACTTC. The rearrangement links TRBV7-8 to TRBJ2-7; 7 bases line up with TRBD1. CDR3 length: 12 residues. Germline V gene lookup returns CDR1 SGHVS and CDR2 FQNEAQ. J gave up 5 bases and V 5 bases, and 3 bases lay outside the gene matches.